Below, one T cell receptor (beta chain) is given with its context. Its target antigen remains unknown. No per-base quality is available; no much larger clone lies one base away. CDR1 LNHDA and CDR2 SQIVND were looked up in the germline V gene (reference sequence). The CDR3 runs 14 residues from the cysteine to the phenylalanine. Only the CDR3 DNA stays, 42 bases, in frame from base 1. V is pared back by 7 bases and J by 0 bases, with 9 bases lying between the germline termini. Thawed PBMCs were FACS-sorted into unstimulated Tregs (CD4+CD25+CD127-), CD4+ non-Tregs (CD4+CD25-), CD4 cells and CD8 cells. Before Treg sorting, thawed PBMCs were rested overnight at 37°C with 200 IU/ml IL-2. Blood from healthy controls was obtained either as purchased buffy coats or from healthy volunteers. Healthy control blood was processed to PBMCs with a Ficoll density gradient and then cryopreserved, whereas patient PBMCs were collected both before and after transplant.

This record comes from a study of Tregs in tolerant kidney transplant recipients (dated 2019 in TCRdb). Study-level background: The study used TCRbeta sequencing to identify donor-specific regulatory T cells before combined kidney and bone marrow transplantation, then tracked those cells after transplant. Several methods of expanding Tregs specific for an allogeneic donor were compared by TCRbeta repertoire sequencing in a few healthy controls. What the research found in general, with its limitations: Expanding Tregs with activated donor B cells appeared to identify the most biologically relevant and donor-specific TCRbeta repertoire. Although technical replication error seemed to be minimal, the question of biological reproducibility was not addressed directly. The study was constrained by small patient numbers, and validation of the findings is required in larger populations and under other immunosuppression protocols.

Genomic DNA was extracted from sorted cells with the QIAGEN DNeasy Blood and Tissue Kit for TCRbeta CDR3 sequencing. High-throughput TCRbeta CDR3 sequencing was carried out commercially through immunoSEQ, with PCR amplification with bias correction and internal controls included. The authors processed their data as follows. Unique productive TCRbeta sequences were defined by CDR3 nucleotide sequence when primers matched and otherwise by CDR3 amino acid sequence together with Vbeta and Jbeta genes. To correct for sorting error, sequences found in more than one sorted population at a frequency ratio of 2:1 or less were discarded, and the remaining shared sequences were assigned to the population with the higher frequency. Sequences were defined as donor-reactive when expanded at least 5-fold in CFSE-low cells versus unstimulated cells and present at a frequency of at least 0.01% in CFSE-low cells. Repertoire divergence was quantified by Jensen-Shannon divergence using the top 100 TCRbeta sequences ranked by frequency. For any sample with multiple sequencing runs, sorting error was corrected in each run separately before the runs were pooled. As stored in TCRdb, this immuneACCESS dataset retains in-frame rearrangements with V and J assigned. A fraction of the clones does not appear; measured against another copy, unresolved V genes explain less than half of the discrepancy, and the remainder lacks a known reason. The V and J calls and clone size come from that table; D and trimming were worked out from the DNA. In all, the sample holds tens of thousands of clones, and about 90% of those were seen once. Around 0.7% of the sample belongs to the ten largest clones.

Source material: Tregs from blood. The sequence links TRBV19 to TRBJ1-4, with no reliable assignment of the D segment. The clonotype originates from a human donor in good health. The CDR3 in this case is CASTYSATNEKLFF. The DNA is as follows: TGTGCCAGTACCTACAGTGCAACTAATGAAAAACTGTTTTTT.